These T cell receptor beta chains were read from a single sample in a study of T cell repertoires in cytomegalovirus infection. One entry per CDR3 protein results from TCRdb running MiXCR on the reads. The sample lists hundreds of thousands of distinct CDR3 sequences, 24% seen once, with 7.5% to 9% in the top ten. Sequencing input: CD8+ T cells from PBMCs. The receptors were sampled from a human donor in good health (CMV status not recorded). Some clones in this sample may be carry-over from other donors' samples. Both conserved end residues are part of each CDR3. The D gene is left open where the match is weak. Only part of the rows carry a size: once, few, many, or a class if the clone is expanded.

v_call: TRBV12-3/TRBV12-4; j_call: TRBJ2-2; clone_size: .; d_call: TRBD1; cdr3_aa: CASSPWTGGNTGELFF; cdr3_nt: TGTGCCAGCAGTCCTTGGACAGGGGGCAACACCGGGGAGCTGTTTTTT
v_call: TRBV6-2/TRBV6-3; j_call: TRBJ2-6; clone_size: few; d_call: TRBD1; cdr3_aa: CASTKDLGQGRTGANVLTF; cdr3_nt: TGTGCCAGCACCAAGGACCTAGGACAGGGTAGAACTGGGGCCAACGTCCTGACTTTC
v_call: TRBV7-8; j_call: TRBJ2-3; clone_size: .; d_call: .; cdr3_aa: CASSLGYGGSSTQYF; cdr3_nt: TGTGCCAGCAGCTTAGGGTACGGGGGTTCGTCTACGCAGTATTTT
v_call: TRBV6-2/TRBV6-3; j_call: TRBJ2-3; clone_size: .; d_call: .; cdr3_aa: CASSYERLGTDTQYF; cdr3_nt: TGTGCCAGCAGTTATGAGCGACTAGGGACAGATACGCAGTATTTT
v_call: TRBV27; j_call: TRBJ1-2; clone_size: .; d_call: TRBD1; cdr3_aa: CASSLLGQGTYGYTF; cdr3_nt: TGTGCCAGCAGTTTACTCGGACAGGGGACTTATGGCTACACCTTC
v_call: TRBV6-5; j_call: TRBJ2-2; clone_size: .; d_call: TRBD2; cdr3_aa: CASNRLAGVHRDGELFF; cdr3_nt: TGTGCCAGCAACAGACTAGCGGGAGTCCACCGCGACGGGGAGCTGTTTTTT
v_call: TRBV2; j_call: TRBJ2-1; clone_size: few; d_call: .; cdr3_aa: CASSDANEQFF; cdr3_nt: TGTGCCAGCAGTGATGCCAATGAGCAGTTCTTC
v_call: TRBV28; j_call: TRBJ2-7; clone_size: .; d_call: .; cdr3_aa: CASSFSREIFSHEQYF; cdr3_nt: TGTGCCAGCAGTTTCTCCCGGGAAATTTTTTCCCACGAGCAGTACTTC
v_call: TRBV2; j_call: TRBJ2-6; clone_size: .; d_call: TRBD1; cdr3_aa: CASSTGQGWANVLTF; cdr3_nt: TGTGCCAGCAGTACTGGACAGGGTTGGGCCAACGTCCTGACTTTC
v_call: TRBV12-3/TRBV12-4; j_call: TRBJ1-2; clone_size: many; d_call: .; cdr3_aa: CASSHRASYGYTF; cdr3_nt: TGTGCCAGCAGTCACAGGGCTAGCTATGGCTACACCTTC
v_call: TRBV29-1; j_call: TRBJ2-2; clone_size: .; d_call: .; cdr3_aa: CSVATAPGELFF; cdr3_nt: TGCAGCGTTGCGACAGCCCCCGGGGAGCTGTTTTTT
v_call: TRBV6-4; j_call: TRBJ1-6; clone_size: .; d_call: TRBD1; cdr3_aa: CASSATGAPTNSPLHF; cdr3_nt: TGTGCCAGCAGCGCGACAGGGGCTCCGACTAATTCACCCCTCCACTTT
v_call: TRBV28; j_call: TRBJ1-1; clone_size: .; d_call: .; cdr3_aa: CASSLSGRDTEAFF; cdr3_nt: TGTGCCAGCAGTTTATCTGGGAGGGACACTGAAGCTTTCTTT
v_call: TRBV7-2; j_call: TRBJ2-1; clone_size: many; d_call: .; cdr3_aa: CASSQHGDDSYNEQFF; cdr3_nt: TGTGCCAGCAGCCAGCATGGTGATGACTCCTACAATGAGCAGTTCTTC
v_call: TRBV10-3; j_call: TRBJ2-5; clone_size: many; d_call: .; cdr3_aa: CAISTWVQETQYF; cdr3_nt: TGTGCCATCAGTACTTGGGTCCAAGAGACCCAGTACTTC
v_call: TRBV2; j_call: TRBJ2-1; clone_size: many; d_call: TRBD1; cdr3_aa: CAIEDRGNEQFF; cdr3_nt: TGTGCCATCGAGGACAGGGGCAATGAGCAGTTCTTC
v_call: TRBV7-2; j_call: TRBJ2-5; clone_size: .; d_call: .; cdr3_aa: CASSPGRGGGFRETQYF; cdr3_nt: TGTGCCAGCAGCCCTGGGAGGGGGGGGGGGTTCCGGGAGACCCAGTACTTC
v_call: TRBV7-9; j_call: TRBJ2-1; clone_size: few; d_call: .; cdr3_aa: CASSSGPGALYNEQFF; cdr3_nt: TGTGCCAGCAGCTCCGGTCCGGGGGCCCTTTACAATGAGCAGTTCTTC
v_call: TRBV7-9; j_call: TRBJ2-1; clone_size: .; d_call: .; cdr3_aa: CASSLIGGPNDEQFF; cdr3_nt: TGTGCCAGCAGCTTAATCGGGGGACCCAATGATGAGCAGTTCTTC
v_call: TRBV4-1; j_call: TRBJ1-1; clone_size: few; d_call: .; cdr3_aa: CASSLDHRTNTEAFF; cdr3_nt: TGCGCCAGCAGCCTGGACCACAGGACGAACACTGAAGCTTTCTTT
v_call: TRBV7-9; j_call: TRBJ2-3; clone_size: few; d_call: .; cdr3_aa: CASSLVEGPSDTQYF; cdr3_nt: TGTGCCAGCAGCTTAGTTGAGGGGCCCTCAGATACGCAGTATTTT
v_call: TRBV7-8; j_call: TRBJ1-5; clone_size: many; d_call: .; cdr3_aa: CASSLPNQPQHF; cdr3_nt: TGTGCCAGCAGCTTACCGAATCAGCCCCAGCATTTT
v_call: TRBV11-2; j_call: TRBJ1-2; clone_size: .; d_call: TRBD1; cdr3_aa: CASSENQGGNYGYTF; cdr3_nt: TGTGCCAGCAGCGAAAACCAAGGGGGCAACTATGGCTACACCTTC
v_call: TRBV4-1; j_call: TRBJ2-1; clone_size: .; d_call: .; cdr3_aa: CASSQGDFPFYNEQFF; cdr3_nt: TGCGCCAGCAGCCAAGGGGACTTTCCCTTTTACAATGAGCAGTTCTTC
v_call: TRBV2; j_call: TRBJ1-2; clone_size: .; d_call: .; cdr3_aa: CATPTVNYGYTF; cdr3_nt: TGTGCCACCCCCACAGTGAACTATGGCTACACCTTC
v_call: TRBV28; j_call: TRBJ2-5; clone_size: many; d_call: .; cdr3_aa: CASSFWAGQETQYF; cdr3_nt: TGTGCCAGCAGTTTTTGGGCGGGCCAAGAGACCCAGTACTTC
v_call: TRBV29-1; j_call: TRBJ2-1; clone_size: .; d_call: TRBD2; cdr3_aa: CSCSGGAYNEQFF; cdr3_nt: TGCAGCTGTAGCGGGGGGGCCTACAATGAGCAGTTCTTC
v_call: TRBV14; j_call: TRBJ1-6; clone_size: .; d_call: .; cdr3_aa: CASSQDARQPLHF; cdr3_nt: TGTGCCAGCAGCCAAGATGCCAGACAACCCCTCCACTTT
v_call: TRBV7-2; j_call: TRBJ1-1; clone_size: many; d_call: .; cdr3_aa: CASSLAEAPDTEAFF; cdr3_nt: TGTGCCAGCAGCCTGGCCGAAGCCCCGGACACTGAAGCTTTCTTT
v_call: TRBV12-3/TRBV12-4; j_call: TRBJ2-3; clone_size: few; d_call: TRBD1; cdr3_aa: CASRGLGQGAHTQYF; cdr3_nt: TGTGCCAGCCGCGGATTGGGACAGGGGGCGCATACGCAGTATTTT
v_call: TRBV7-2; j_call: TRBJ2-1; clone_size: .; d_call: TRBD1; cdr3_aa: CASSPTGGPSSYNEQFF; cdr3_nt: TGTGCCAGCAGCCCAACAGGGGGCCCCAGCTCCTACAATGAGCAGTTCTTC
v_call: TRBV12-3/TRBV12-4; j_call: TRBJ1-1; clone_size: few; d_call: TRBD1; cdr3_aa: CASSLNPTGATEAFF; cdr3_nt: TGTGCCAGCAGTCTGAACCCGACAGGGGCCACTGAAGCTTTCTTT
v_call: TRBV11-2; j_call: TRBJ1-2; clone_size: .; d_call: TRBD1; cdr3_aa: CASSSTGVVYGYTF; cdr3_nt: TGTGCCAGCAGCTCGACAGGGGTGGTCTATGGCTACACCTTC
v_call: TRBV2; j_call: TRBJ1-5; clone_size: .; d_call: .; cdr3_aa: CASRIGGGNQPQHF; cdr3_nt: TGTGCCAGCAGGATCGGTGGGGGGAATCAGCCCCAGCATTTT
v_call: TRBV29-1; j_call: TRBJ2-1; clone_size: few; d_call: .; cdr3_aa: CSVEDGPDEQFF; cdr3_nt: TGCAGCGTTGAAGATGGGCCCGATGAGCAGTTCTTC
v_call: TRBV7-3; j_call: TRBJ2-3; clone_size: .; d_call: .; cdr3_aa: CASSSGPLTDTQYF; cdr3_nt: TGTGCCAGCAGCTCCGGACCCCTCACAGATACGCAGTATTTT
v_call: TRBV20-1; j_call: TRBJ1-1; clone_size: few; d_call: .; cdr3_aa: CSATVGTYNLNTEAFF; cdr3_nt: TGCAGTGCTACCGTTGGGACATATAATTTGAACACTGAAGCTTTCTTT
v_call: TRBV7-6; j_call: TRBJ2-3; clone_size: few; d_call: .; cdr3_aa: CASSSLTGTDTQYF; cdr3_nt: TGTGCCAGCAGCTCCCTGACAGGAACGGATACGCAGTATTTT
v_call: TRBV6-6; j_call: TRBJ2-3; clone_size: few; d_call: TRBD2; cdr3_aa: CASSQLKRGGTDTQYF; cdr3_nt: TGTGCCAGCAGTCAACTTAAGCGGGGGGGCACAGATACGCAGTATTTT
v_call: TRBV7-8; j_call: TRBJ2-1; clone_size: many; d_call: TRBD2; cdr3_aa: CASSLVLAGGPEANEQFF; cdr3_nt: TGTGCCAGCAGCTTAGTACTAGCGGGGGGGCCGGAGGCAAATGAGCAGTTCTTC
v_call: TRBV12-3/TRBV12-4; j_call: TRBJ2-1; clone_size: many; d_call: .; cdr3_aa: CASRALGAVNDNEQFF; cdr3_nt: TGTGCCAGCAGAGCCCTCGGGGCCGTTAACGACAATGAGCAGTTCTTC
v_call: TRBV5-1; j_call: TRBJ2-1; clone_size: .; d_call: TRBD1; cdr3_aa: CASSEDRGLRFF; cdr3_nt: TGCGCCAGCAGCGAGGACAGGGGGCTTCGGTTCTTC
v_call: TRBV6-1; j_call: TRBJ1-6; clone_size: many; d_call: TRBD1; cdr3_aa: CASSEALLGQGARSPLHF; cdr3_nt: TGTGCCAGCAGTGAAGCGCTTTTGGGACAGGGGGCGAGGTCACCCCTCCACTTT
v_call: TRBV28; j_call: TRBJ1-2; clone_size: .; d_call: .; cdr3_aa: CASSSFQSPAAGDGYTF; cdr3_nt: TGTGCCAGCAGTTCATTTCAGTCCCCCGCGGCAGGGGATGGCTACACCTTC
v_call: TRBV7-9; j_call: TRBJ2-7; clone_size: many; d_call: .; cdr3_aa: CASSLVGGAVSYEQYF; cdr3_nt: TGTGCCAGCAGCTTAGTGGGGGGAGCTGTCTCCTACGAGCAGTACTTC
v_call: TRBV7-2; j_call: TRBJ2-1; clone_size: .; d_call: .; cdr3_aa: CASSLADTSYNEQFF; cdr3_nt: TGTGCCAGCAGCTTAGCGGATACCTCCTACAATGAGCAGTTCTTC
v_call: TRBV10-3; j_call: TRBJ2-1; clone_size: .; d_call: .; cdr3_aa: CAISESIEQFF; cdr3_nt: TGTGCCATCAGTGAGTCGATTGAGCAGTTCTTC
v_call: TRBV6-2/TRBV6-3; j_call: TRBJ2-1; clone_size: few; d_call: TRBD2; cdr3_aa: CASSSLYKVAGGSYNEQFF; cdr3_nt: TGTGCCAGCAGTTCCTTATATAAGGTAGCGGGGGGCTCCTACAATGAGCAGTTCTTC
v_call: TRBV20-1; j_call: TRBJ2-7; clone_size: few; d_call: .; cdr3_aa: CSARVGYGGLLSYEQYF; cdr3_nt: TGCAGTGCTAGAGTCGGCTATGGCGGGCTGCTCTCCTACGAGCAGTACTTC
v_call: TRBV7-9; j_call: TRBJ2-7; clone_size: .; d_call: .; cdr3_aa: CASRERSSYEQYF; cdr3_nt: TGTGCCAGCAGGGAACGGTCGAGTTACGAGCAGTACTTC
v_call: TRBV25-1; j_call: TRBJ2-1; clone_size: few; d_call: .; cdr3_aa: CASSESVREKSYNEQFF; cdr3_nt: TGTGCCAGCAGTGAATCCGTCAGGGAAAAATCCTACAATGAGCAGTTCTTC
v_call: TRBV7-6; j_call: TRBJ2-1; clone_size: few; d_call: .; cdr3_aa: CASSFEGLVNEQFF; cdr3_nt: TGTGCCAGCAGCTTTGAGGGTCTGGTCAATGAGCAGTTCTTC
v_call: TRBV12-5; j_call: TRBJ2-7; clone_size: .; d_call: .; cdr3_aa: CASGPDRSSYEQYF; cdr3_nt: TGTGCTAGTGGGCCTGACAGGAGCTCCTACGAGCAGTACTTC
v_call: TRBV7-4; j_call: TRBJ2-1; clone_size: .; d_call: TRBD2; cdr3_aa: CVSAGLAVYNEQFF; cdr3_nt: TGTGTCAGCGCAGGGCTAGCGGTCTACAATGAGCAGTTCTTC
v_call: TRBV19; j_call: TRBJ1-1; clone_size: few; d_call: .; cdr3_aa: CASTSSPGDTEAFF; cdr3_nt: TGTGCCAGTACCTCCTCCCCGGGCGACACTGAAGCTTTCTTT
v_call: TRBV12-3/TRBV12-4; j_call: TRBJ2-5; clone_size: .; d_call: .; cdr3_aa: CASSPWGGIQETQYF; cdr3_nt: TGTGCCAGCAGTCCGTGGGGCGGGATACAAGAGACCCAGTACTTC
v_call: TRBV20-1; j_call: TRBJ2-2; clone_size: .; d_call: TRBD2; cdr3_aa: CSAATGGRAGELFF; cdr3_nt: TGCAGTGCAGCCACGGGGGGGAGGGCCGGGGAGCTGTTTTTT
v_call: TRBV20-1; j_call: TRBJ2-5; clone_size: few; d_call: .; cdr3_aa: CSARDWPLQETQYF; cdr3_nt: TGCAGTGCTAGAGATTGGCCTCTGCAAGAGACCCAGTACTTC
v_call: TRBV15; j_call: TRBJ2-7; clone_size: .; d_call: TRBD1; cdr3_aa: CATSRDKGAGYEQYF; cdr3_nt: TGTGCCACCAGCAGAGATAAGGGGGCCGGCTACGAGCAGTACTTC